This T cell receptor beta chain is drawn from a study of tumor and adjacent non-tumor tissue in lung cancer. Study overall: Stage I to III disease affected 9 to 10 men and roughly five women aged about 31 to 85. On average, productive TCRbeta reads reached about 4.17 million per sample. Overall study results and limits: Tumor tissue had significantly higher TCR diversity than normal lung.

The library came from three nested PCR rounds adapted from ARM-PCR protocols. TCRdb passed the multiplex PCR reads through MiXCR, listing each CDR3 protein once. The table has about 110,000 distinct CDR3 sequences, 75% seen once; the top ten hold around 37%. In germline, CDR1 is MNHNS, CDR2 SASEGT. The CDR3 contains 15 residues. On this clonotype itself: No antigen is known for it. The junction departs from the called germline gene at one end, perhaps through a read error.

The template was RNA from unsorted bulk tissue. Donors were chemotherapy-naive, newly diagnosed lung cancer surgical patients in China, August–late 2014. This receptor was obtained from a woman aged 60 to 75 with non-small cell lung cancer. This chain joins TRBV6-1 and TRBJ1-2; the match to TRBD1 covers 7 bases. The sample consisted of lung tumor tissue. The CDR3 nucleotides read TGTGCCAGCAGTGAATATCGGCAGGGGGACTATTGCTACACCTTC. Its protein is CASSEYRQGDYCYTF.